These 6 T cell receptor beta chains came from one sample sequenced in a study of tumor and adjacent non-tumor tissue in lung cancer. This sample's RNA came from whole unsorted tissue. Three rounds of nested PCR, following a modified ARM-PCR protocol, produced the TCRbeta library. TCRdb reprocessed the multiplex PCR reads via MiXCR and lists one record per CDR3 protein. In the table there are 220,000 or so distinct CDR3 sequences, 71% of which are singletons. The sequenced sample consisted of lung tumor tissue. The receptors shown here come from a man between 60 and 70 years old with non-small cell lung cancer.

In this sample, this clonotype turned up many times. The V gene is TRBV5-4, the J gene TRBJ2-1; 10 bases align to TRBD2. The CDR3 has 16 residues. Per the germline V gene, CDR1 is SGHNT and CDR2 is YYREEE (reference sequence). Germline trimming cut 2 bases from V and 8 bases from J; bases unmatched to any gene: 10. CDR3: CASSLSAGGPYHEQFF. CDR3 DNA: TGTGCCAGCAGCTTATCAGCGGGAGGGCCTTACCATGAGCAGTTCTTC.

The chain recombines TRBV11-2 with TRBJ1-6, with D possibly matching TRBD1 (6 bases). Germline CDR1 reads SGHAT; CDR2 reads FQNNGV. V gave up 4 bases and J gave up 10 bases, with 14 bases separating them. The CDR3 consists of 14 residues. CDR3 nucleotide sequence: TGTGCCAGCAGCTCGGGGGGGCGGGGATCACCCCTCCACTTT. Translation gives CASSSGGRGSPLHF.

As for this clonotype: One base away lies a much larger clone, so this may be a sequencing read error. V usage is TRBV12-3 or TRBV12-4 and J usage is TRBJ1-1; D is unclear. The CDR3 spans 12 residues. Trimming took 4 bases from V and 2 from J, leaving 5 bases between them. The CDR3 DNA is TGTGCCAGCAGTTGGGTCAACACTGAAGCTTTCTTT. Its protein product is CASSWVNTEAFF.

To note about this clonotype: Mismatch with germline at one junction end may stem from a read error. This sequence joins TRBV4-3 and TRBJ2-6; D may correspond to TRBD1 or TRBD2 (5 bases each). CDR1 LGHNA and CDR2 YSLEER come from the germline V gene. This CDR3 has 16 amino acids. The CDR3 region is CASRQEAVSGTNILTF. The CDR3, as DNA: TGCGCCAGCAGGCAAGAGGCGGTGTCTGGGACCAACATCCTGACTTTC.

Of note for this clonotype: A much larger clonotype is one base distant, so this may be a read error. This chain connects TRBV6-1 to TRBJ2-7, with D unresolved. Germline CDR1 reads MNHNS; CDR2 reads SASEGT. The CDR3 sequence is 14 residues long. Trimming removed 5 bases at V and 0 bases at J, with 11 bases between. CDR3 in DNA: TGTGCCAGCAGTTTTAGACATAGCTCCTACGAGCAGTACTTC. Translating it yields CASSFRHSSYEQYF.

J is TRBJ2-2 and V is TRBV12-3 or TRBV12-4; D call uncertain. The CDR3 consists of 15 residues. V shed 5 bases and J shed 6 bases, with 16 bases lying between them. Here the CDR3 DNA reads TGTGCCAGCAGTATCCCGTCTATAGACCCCGGGGAGCTGTTTTTT. It codes for CASSIPSIDPGELFF.